This TCR beta chain was identified during a study of T cell clusters in autoimmune cytopenias. CDR1 and CDR2 (germline): SEHNR, FQNEAQ (reference sequence). This CDR3 is built from 12 residues. Multiplex touch-down PCR amplified TRB using TRB-A and TRB-B pools in one tube. For each CDR3 protein, TCRdb gives one entry from its re-call of the multiplex PCR reads, without DNA. The sample table includes around 15,000 distinct CDR3 sequences. Some 38,000 genome equivalents of blood DNA were amplified for TRB. The receptor's source is a human donor with an autoimmune cytopenia or autoimmune hepatitis (not recorded which). Sequencing was carried out using peripheral blood. The chain recombines TRBV7-9 with TRBJ2-7. CDR3 residues: CASSYVGIEQYF.